The clone carrying this TCR beta chain was recorded only once. This may arise from a read error, as a much more abundant clone is one base away. MiXCR, run by TCRdb on the RT-PCR reads, gives a single entry per CDR3 protein. Of about 680,000 distinct CDR3 sequences listed, approximately 15% are singletons. The CDR3 is 15 residues long. Germline V gene sequence: CDR1 LGHNA, CDR2 YNFKEQ. The receptor was isolated from a female donor in good health, serving as a healthy control. What was sequenced was memory CD4+ T cells from blood. V gene TRBV4-2 combines with J gene TRBJ2-1; 14 bases map to TRBD2. CDR3 amino acids: CACSQGTSGSGEQFF. In nucleotides, the CDR3 is TGTGCCTGCAGCCAAGGGACTAGCGGGAGTGGGGAGCAGTTCTTC.